The text below deals with one T cell receptor beta chain. Antigen: not known. This specimen belongs to a study of T cells in narcolepsy. Whole-study context: Enrolled donors included narcolepsy type 1 or type 2 patients and healthy controls.

Germline V gene lookup returns CDR1 SGHRS and CDR2 YFSETQ. V was cut by 0 bases and J by 6 bases, with 10 bases left in between. CDR3 size: 15 residues. TCRdb keeps only in-frame clones here, not all; method: immunoSEQ multiplex PCR. Of around 25,000 clones listed, just under 85% are singletons. Study findings and constraints: Blood of same and different patients, but not healthy controls, reportedly held recurring autoreactive clonotypes.

This chain joins TRBV5-1 and TRBJ1-6, with a tentative D call TRBD1 (5 bases). Source material: CD45RA- memory CD4+ T cells from PBMCs. This TCR was recovered from a human donor with narcolepsy. In DNA, the CDR3 is TGCGCCAGCAGCTTGGCGCAGGGAGGTAATTCACCCCTCCACTTT. Translating gives CASSLAQGGNSPLHF. The whole variable domain, remainder taken from reference TRBV5-1 and TRBJ1-6, is KAGVTQTPRYLIKTRGQQVTLSCSPISGHRSVSWYQQTPGQGLQFLFEYFSETQRNKGNFPGRFSGRQFSNSRSEMNVSTLELGDSALYLCASSLAQGGNSPLHFGNGTRLTVT.